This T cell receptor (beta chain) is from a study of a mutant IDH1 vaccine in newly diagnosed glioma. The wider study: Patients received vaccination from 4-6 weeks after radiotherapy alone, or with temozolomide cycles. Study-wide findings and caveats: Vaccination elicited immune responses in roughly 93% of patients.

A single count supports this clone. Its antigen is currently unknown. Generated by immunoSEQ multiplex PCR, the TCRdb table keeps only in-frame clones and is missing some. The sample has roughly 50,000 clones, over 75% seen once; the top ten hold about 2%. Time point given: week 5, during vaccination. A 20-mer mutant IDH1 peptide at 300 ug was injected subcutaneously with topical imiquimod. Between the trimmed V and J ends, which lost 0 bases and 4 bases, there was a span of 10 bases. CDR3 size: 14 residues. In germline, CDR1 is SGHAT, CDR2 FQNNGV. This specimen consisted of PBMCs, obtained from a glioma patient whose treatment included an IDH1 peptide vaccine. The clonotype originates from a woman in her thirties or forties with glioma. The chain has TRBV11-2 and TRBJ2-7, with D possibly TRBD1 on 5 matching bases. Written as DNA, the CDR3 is TGTGCCAGCAGCTTAGAGCTCAGGGTTTACGAGCAGTACTTC. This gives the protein CASSLELRVYEQYF. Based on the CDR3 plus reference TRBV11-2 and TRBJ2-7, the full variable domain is EAGVAQSPRYKIIEKRQSVAFWCNPISGHATLYWYQQILGQGPKLLIQFQNNGVVDDSQLPKDRFSAERLKGVDSTLKIQPAKLEDSAVYLCASSLELRVYEQYFGPGTRLTVT.